One and the same sample provided the 30 T cell receptor beta chains below, sequenced in a study of response to subunit inactivated influenza vaccine. TCRdb re-derived calls from the RT-PCR reads in MiXCR, one entry per CDR3 protein. The table shows about 480,000 distinct CDR3 sequences, with roughly 23% occurring only once. The sequences come from CD4+ T cells sorted from PBMCs, collected about 5 days after vaccination. The receptors were sampled from a man aged 45-65 years who received an inactivated influenza vaccine.

V is TRBV20-1 and J is TRBJ2-3; 9 bases agree with TRBD2. The CDR3 totals 14 residues. Germline V gene sequence: CDR1 DFQATT, CDR2 SNEGSKA (reference sequence). Trimming took 8 bases from V and 4 from J; bases not matched to a gene: 10. The CDR3 protein is CSRAGGLRSDTQYF. The CDR3, as DNA: TGCAGTAGAGCGGGGGGCCTAAGATCAGATACGCAGTATTTT.

There are a few counts of this clonotype. The chain is built from TRBV20-1 and TRBJ2-7, with 8 bases aligning to TRBD2. The germline V gene encodes CDR1 DFQATT and CDR2 SNEGSKA (reference sequence). The CDR3 sequence is 15 residues long. Losses at the gene ends were 5 bases for V and 1 base for J; bases not matched to a gene: 10. The CDR3 is CSAPRGGGGSYEQYF. In DNA form, the CDR3 reads TGCAGTGCTCCTCGGGGGGGAGGCGGGTCCTACGAGCAGTACTTC.

This clonotype was seen a few times. DNA for the CDR3: TGCAGTACCACGTGGAGGGGGGATTACGAGCAGTACTTC. As protein: CSTTWRGDYEQYF. The chain links TRBV20-1 to TRBJ2-7; D might be TRBD1 or TRBD2, each matching 6 bases. The V end lost 8 bases, the J end lost 4 bases, and 18 bases lay between the germline ends. The CDR3 totals 13 residues. Germline V gene sequence: CDR1 DFQATT, CDR2 SNEGSKA (reference sequence).

This clonotype has just a few counts. The chain carries TRBV11-1 and TRBJ2-3; no firm D call. CDR3 length equals 13 residues. The V and J ends lost 6 bases and 1 base respectively, with 8 bases between them. CDR1 and CDR2 (germline): SGHAT, FQDESV (reference sequence). CDR3: CASRDRRTDTQYF. For the CDR3, the DNA is TGTGCCAGCAGAGACCGCCGCACAGATACGCAGTATTTT.

There are a few counts of this clonotype. This chain links TRBV29-1 with TRBJ2-5; D is undetermined. The CDR3 is 11 residues long. CDR1 and CDR2 (germline): SQVTM, ANQGSEA. V was shortened by 7 bases and J by 4 bases, with 10 bases between the two germline ends. The chain's CDR3 is CSADPGETQYF. CDR3 in DNA: TGCAGCGCCGACCCGGGAGAGACCCAGTACTTC.

This sequence joins TRBV7-2 and TRBJ1-1; D not certain. Germline V gene sequence: CDR1 SGHTA, CDR2 FQGNSA. The CDR3 length is 13 residues. Trimming stripped 5 bases from V and 6 bases from J, with 13 bases between. The CDR3 coding sequence is TGTGCCAGCAGCGTACGGGGAGGTGCTGAAGCTTTCTTT. Its protein product is CASSVRGGAEAFF.

This clonotype was recorded at least ten times. The chain has TRBV28 and TRBJ2-2; a possible D gene is TRBD2 (5 bases). Germline CDR1 MDHEN, CDR2 SYDVKM. The V end was cut by 8 bases, the J end by 2 bases, with 9 bases between. The CDR3 consists of 13 residues. In nucleotides, the CDR3 is TGTGCCAGCCGGGATTACAACACCGGGGAGCTGTTTTTT. As protein: CASRDYNTGELFF.

The chain is built from TRBV7-8 and TRBJ1-1; possibly TRBD1 for D (5 bases). The CDR3 extends over 13 amino acids. Germline assignment: CDR1 SGHVS and CDR2 FQNEAQ. V was pared by 3 bases and J by 4 bases, with 9 bases between. CDR3 DNA sequence: TGTGCCAGCAGCTTTATAGACAGCACTGAAGCTTTCTTT. Its translation is CASSFIDSTEAFF.

This clonotype was seen many times. The V gene is TRBV5-5, the J gene TRBJ2-5; D is undetermined. V was cut by 0 bases and J by 0 bases, with 6 bases left in between. Germline-derived CDR1 and CDR2 are SGHKS and YYEKEE (reference sequence). The CDR3 contains 14 residues. CDR3 sequence reads: CASSLGNNQETQYF. The CDR3 region has the DNA TGTGCCAGCAGCTTGGGCAACAACCAAGAGACCCAGTACTTC.

The gene calls are TRBV7-8 and TRBJ2-5; 10 bases match TRBD2. The V gene end was trimmed by 1 base and the J gene end by 4 bases; junction bases not matched to a gene: 6. This CDR3 has 16 residues. Germline CDR1 reads SGHVS; CDR2 reads FQNEAQ. The CDR3 DNA reads as TGTGCCAGCAGCTTAGTTTCAGCGGGGGGGGGAGAGACCCAGTACTTC. Protein sequence: CASSLVSAGGGETQYF.

This clonotype showed up just a few times. CDR3 DNA: TGTGCCAGCAGCTTAGGGGGGGCGCTGGAGACCCAGTACTTC. This encodes CASSLGGALETQYF. The chain recombines TRBV7-2 with TRBJ2-5; D could derive from TRBD1 or TRBD2 (6 bases each). Deletions cut 1 base from V and 5 bases from J, with 11 bases between. Germline CDR1 is SGHTA and CDR2 is FQGNSA. The CDR3 runs to 14 residues.

The gene calls are TRBV5-6 and TRBJ2-5; no clear D. The CDR3 has 14 amino acids. Trimming took off 4 bases at V and 5 bases at J, with 15 bases between the two ends. CDR1 is SGHDT and CDR2 is YYEEEE in the germline V gene. The CDR3 coding sequence is TGTGCCAGCAGCCGTTGGGGTAGTCGGGAGACCCAGTACTTC. Translating gives CASSRWGSRETQYF.

The chain couples TRBV5-1 to TRBJ2-2; perhaps TRBD1 as D (6 bases). The CDR3 loop spans 15 amino acids. CDR1 is SGHRS, CDR2 YFSETQ, per germline. The V gene lost 4 bases and the J gene lost 1 base, with 11 bases spanning the gap. The CDR3 coding sequence is TGCGCCAGCAGCCAAACGACAGGGAACACCGGGGAGCTGTTTTTT. Translating it yields CASSQTTGNTGELFF.

The table lists this clonotype with a few counts. This chain links TRBV29-1 with TRBJ1-5, with D possibly being TRBD1 (5 bases). Germline CDR1 and CDR2: SQVTM and ANQGSEA. This CDR3 is 15 amino acids long. V was pared by 2 bases and J by 0 bases, with 11 bases between. CDR3 in amino acids: CSVENLTDSNQPQHF. The DNA of the CDR3 is TGCAGCGTTGAAAACTTGACAGATAGCAATCAGCCCCAGCATTTT. Filled out from reference TRBV29-1 and TRBJ1-5, the complete variable domain reads SAVISQKPSRDICQRGTSLTIQCQVDSQVTMMFWYRQQPGQSLTLIATANQGSEATYESGFVIDKFPISRPNLTFSTLTVSNMSPEDSSIYLCSVENLTDSNQPQHFGDGTRLSIL.

This chain joins TRBV7-8 and TRBJ2-3; D gene uncertain. Germline V gene sequence: CDR1 SGHVS, CDR2 FQNEAQ. Trimming cost V 3 bases and J 5 bases, with 12 bases left between them. CDR3 length: 14 amino acids. CDR3 residues: CASSLGSAGDTQYF. The CDR3 nucleotides read TGTGCCAGCAGCTTGGGTTCAGCTGGAGATACGCAGTATTTT.

V and J are TRBV6-1 and TRBJ1-2; D is possibly TRBD1 (5 bases). Trimming stripped 6 bases from V and 4 bases from J, with 15 bases between. The CDR3 is 14 residues long. In germline, CDR1 is MNHNS, CDR2 SASEGT. Here the CDR3 DNA reads TGTGCCAGCAGCTCGATAGACAGTCTCTATGGCTACACCTTC. Protein product: CASSSIDSLYGYTF.

The V gene is TRBV4-2, the J gene TRBJ2-5; D unclear. This CDR3 has 15 residues. Trimming pared 0 bases from V and 4 bases from J, leaving 12 bases between. Germline CDR1 reads LGHNA; CDR2 reads YNFKEQ. As DNA, the CDR3 is TGTGCCAGCAGCCAAGATCTGAGGACCACAGAGACCCAGTACTTC. Translation: CASSQDLRTTETQYF.

This clonotype has just a few counts. This chain joins TRBV24-1 and TRBJ1-1; the D gene is possibly TRBD1 (5 bases). This CDR3 comprises 15 residues. Per the germline V gene, CDR1 is KGHDR and CDR2 is SFDVKD. V lost 8 bases and J 11 bases, leaving 26 bases between the germline ends. The CDR3: CATTLGGTARVGAFF. CDR3 coding DNA: TGTGCCACCACCCTTGGGGGGACCGCCAGGGTCGGGGCTTTCTTT.

The table lists this clonotype with a few counts. The V call is TRBV20-1, the J call TRBJ2-7, with 8 bases fitting TRBD2. CDR1 is DFQATT, CDR2 SNEGSKA, per germline (reference sequence). Losses at the gene ends were 3 bases for V and 6 bases for J; bases not matched to a gene: 7. This CDR3 region has 13 residues. CDR3 region: CSASRGGLPEQYF. DNA of the CDR3: TGCAGTGCTAGTCGGGGGGGCCTCCCCGAGCAGTACTTC.

This clonotype came up a few times. The genes are TRBV5-4 and TRBJ2-7; unclear D gene. Trimming left V 4 bases short and J 1 base short, with 9 bases between. This CDR3 has 13 residues. CDR1 is SGHNT, CDR2 YYREEE, per germline (reference sequence). The CDR3 region has the DNA TGTGCCAGCAGCAAGGACGGGTCCTACGAGCAGTACTTC. Encoded protein: CASSKDGSYEQYF.

The V call is TRBV28, the J call TRBJ1-6, with 9 bases lining up with TRBD1. Germline CDR1 is MDHEN and CDR2 is SYDVKM. The J segment lost 9 bases and the V segment lost 8 bases, leaving 8 bases of the junction unmatched. The CDR3 totals 14 residues. The chain's CDR3 is CASYSGQGISPLHF. The CDR3 DNA is TGTGCCAGCTACTCGGGACAGGGTATTTCACCCCTCCACTTT. The variable domain in full, with the rest retrieved from reference TRBV28 and TRBJ1-6, is DVKVTQSSRYLVKRTGEKVFLECVQDMDHENMFWYRQDPGLGLRLIYFSYDVKMKEKGDIPEGYSVSREKKERFSLILESASTNQTSMYLCASYSGQGISPLHFGNGTRLTVT.

V usage is TRBV7-2 and J usage is TRBJ2-2, with TRBD2 matching over 8 bases. J lost 1 base, V lost 1 base, and 5 bases had no gene match. CDR1 and CDR2 (germline): SGHTA, FQGNSA. The CDR3 length is 17 residues. DNA of the CDR3: TGTGCCAGCAGCTTAGTAGTAGCGGGGAAGAACACCGGGGAGCTGTTTTTT. This sequence encodes CASSLVVAGKNTGELFF.

This CDR3 is CASSRDKNTGELFF. The CDR3 nucleotides are TGTGCCAGCAGCAGGGACAAGAACACCGGGGAGCTGTTTTTT. The chain links TRBV11-2 to TRBJ2-2; weak D call: TRBD1 (6 bases). The CDR3 has 14 amino acids. The germline V gene encodes CDR1 SGHAT and CDR2 FQNNGV. V lost 5 bases and J lost 1, with 8 bases in between.

The gene calls are TRBV12-3 or TRBV12-4 and TRBJ1-1; TRBD1 is a possible D gene (6 bases). With 6 bases removed from V and 7 bases from J, the gap between germline ends came to 18 bases. CDR3 length: 14 residues. CDR3 in DNA: TGTGCCAGCAGGAAGGGAGGGGGATATGGTGAAGCTTTCTTT. Encoded protein: CASRKGGGYGEAFF.

The V call is TRBV6-2 or TRBV6-3, the J call TRBJ2-4; D might be TRBD2 (5 bases). With 7 bases removed from V and 1 base from J, the gap between germline ends came to 11 bases. The V gene's germline CDR1 is MNHEY and CDR2 SVGEGT. CDR3 length: 14 residues. CDR3 sequence reads: CASTPRGAKNIQYF. CDR3 sequence (DNA): TGTGCCAGCACCCCCCGCGGGGCCAAAAACATTCAGTACTTC.

The V and J genes are TRBV5-1 and TRBJ2-1, with D perhaps TRBD2 (6 bases). Per the germline V gene, CDR1 is SGHRS and CDR2 is YFSETQ. V dropped 3 bases and J dropped 10 bases, with 20 bases sitting between them. This CDR3 region has 15 residues. This CDR3 is CASSSAGTSLQEQFF. In nucleotides, the CDR3 is TGCGCCAGCAGCTCCGCGGGGACCTCACTCCAGGAGCAGTTCTTC.

This rearrangement joins TRBV10-3 to TRBJ2-1; D is unclear. The germline CDR1 and CDR2 sequences are ENHRY and SYGVKD. V gave up 4 bases and J gave up 5 bases, with 9 bases separating them. The CDR3 is 13 residues long. The CDR3 spells CAISALDDNEQFF. The DNA for the CDR3 is TGTGCCATCAGTGCTCTGGACGACAATGAGCAGTTCTTC.

The chain links TRBV5-4 to TRBJ2-2, with D uncertain. The CDR3 totals 19 residues. Deletions cut 3 bases from V and 4 bases from J, with 25 bases between. Germline CDR1 SGHNT, CDR2 YYREEE (reference sequence). The CDR3 protein is CASSWAANPTRRGTGELFF. CDR3 in DNA: TGTGCCAGCAGCTGGGCTGCTAACCCAACACGACGCGGCACCGGGGAGCTGTTTTTT.

This sequence joins TRBV10-3 and TRBJ2-2; either TRBD1 or TRBD2 may fit D (7 bases each). Trimming took off 2 bases at V and 1 base at J, with 11 bases between the two ends. CDR3 length equals 16 residues. Germline V gene sequence: CDR1 ENHRY, CDR2 SYGVKD. CDR3: CAISESGTVNTGELFF. CDR3 DNA sequence: TGTGCCATCAGTGAGAGCGGGACAGTGAACACCGGGGAGCTGTTTTTT.

There are many counts of this clonotype. The chain uses TRBV2 and TRBJ2-5, with D unresolved. Germline V lookup: CDR1 SNHLY, CDR2 FYNNEI. V dropped 4 bases and J dropped 4 bases, with 7 bases sitting between them. The CDR3 is made up of 12 amino acids. CDR3 amino acids: CASSVVIETQYF. In nucleotides, the CDR3 is TGTGCCAGCAGTGTGGTGATAGAGACCCAGTACTTC.